The present entry profiles one T cell receptor (beta chain) with its context. Its binding antigen is unknown. Per-base quality was not reported, and no clone a single base away is much larger than it. This specimen comes from a study of cytotoxic CD8 clonotypes in ibrutinib-treated CLL (dated by TCRdb to about 2021). In the study overall: In this cohort, 15 or so patients were treatment-naive and ten to eleven were relapsed/refractory, while around 18 had unmutated IGHV. Every sample from remission and from progressive disease was obtained while the patients were still on ibrutinib. Of the 86 participants in the trial, about two dozen had longitudinal samples available. Response samples were obtained after a median of roughly 13 months of treatment, with a range of roughly 6 to 40 months. Responses were partial in about 25 patients and complete in 2; after median about 70 months follow-up, around 15 stayed in remission and about twelve progressed. An average of around 250,000 productive templates and 94,082 productive rearrangements was obtained per sample. Cryopreserved peripheral blood mononuclear cells were obtained before treatment, at response, and at either sustained remission or disease progression. Findings and caveats that apply to the study as a whole: Lymph node repertoires were not examined, and the timing of sampling was not matched between patients in sustained remission and those whose disease progressed. Public clonotypes were rare and either contracted or stayed stable during treatment, and the rise in clonality at ibrutinib response reflected the expansion of private clonotypes. At baseline, clonality was higher than in age-matched healthy donors and showed a strong correlation with circulating CD8+ T-cell counts. At ibrutinib response clonality went up, during sustained remission it held steady, and at progression it dropped back toward baseline.

What this sample's time point label stands for: progressive disease on ibrutinib. Approximately 2 micrograms of genomic DNA were extracted from cryopreserved PBMCs for TCR beta library preparation. Longitudinal blood samples from CLL patients receiving ibrutinib monotherapy were subjected to high-throughput TCR beta sequencing. Patients were enrolled in a phase 2 open-label single-center ibrutinib monotherapy trial. A MiSeq instrument was used for deep resolution sequencing, which targeted depths ranging from 1 in 1 million up to 1 in 200,000 T cells, with coverage averaging 10x for each clonotype. The immunoSEQ hsTCRB Kit was used to generate TCR beta libraries. The original pipeline was this. Data were analyzed with ImmunoSEQ Data Assistant and ImmunoSEQ Analyzer, with V, D and J genes assigned per IMGT definitions. Clonality, with values ranging from 0 to 1, was calculated as one minus the normalized Shannon entropy of productive rearrangement frequencies. Only overrepresented clonotypes making up at least 0.05% of the repertoire of each patient were included in the public clonotype analysis. Repertoires from about a dozen age-matched healthy donors in immuneACCESS were used as clonality controls. What TCRdb holds here is the immuneACCESS table cut down to in-frame rearrangements. Part of the clones is not present; checked against another copy, under half of the missing clones reflect an unresolved V gene, and the others are unexplained. The D gene and trimming were derived from the DNA, and the V and J assignments and clone size from that table. The sample yields about 300,000 clones; roughly three quarters were counted once. About 5.7% of the sample goes to the ten largest clones.

The germline V and J ends show losses of 3 bases and 12 bases respectively, and no gene match explains 1 base of the junction. According to the germline V gene (reference sequence), CDR1 reads SEHNR and CDR2 reads FQNEAQ. From the cysteine up to the phenylalanine, the CDR3 has a length of 11 residues. This entry keeps only the CDR3 DNA: 33 bases, framed from base 1. The sequence came from a human donor with chronic lymphocytic leukemia. The sample was PBMCs, taken at disease progression, from a patient treated with ibrutinib. This chain joins TRBV7-9 to TRBJ2-1, with 8 bases matching TRBD1. CDR3 region: CASSLDRAQFF. Read as DNA, the sequence is TGTGCCAGCAGCTTGGACAGGGCGCAGTTCTTC.